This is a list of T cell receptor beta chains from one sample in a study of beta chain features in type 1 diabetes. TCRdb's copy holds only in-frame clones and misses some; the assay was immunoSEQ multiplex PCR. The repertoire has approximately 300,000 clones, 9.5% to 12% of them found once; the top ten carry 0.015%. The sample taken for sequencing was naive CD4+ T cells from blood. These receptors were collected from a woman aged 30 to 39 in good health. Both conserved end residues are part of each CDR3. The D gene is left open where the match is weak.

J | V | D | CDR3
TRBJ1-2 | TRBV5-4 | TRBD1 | CASRQGESSGYTF
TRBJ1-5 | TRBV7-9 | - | CASSSDGNQPQHF
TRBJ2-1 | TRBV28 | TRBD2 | CASPPSSGRSNNEQFF
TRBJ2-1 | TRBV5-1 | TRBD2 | CASSPQASGRADEQFF
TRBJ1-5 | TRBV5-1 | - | CASSLTGRDQPQHF
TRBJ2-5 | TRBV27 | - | CASSLFGSQETQYF
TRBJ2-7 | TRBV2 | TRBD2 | CASSEGTSREQYF
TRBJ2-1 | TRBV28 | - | CASSFETGEQFF
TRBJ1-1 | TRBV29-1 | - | CSSGGRMNTEAFF
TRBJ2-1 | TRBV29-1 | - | CSVDPRLAPNEQFF
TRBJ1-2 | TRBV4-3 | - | CASSHSRQETYGYTF
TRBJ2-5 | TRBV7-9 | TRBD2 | CASSLRLTSGGETQYF
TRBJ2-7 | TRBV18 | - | CASSPLNRDIEQYF
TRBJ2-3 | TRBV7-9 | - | CASSLDGGTDTQYF